The present TCR beta chain was sequenced within a study of shared T cell receptors in the human thymus. Between the trimmed V and J ends, which lost 2 bases and 1 base, there was a span of 14 bases. The CDR3 sequence is 16 residues long. The germline V gene has CDR1 SGHVS and CDR2 FQNEAQ. Generated by immunoSEQ multiplex PCR, the TCRdb table keeps only in-frame clones and is missing some. The sample carries 630,000 or so clones, more than 75% recorded once. This same sample was also part of a study on human thymus T cells. That report notes: The thymus tissue came from resections taken during corrective heart surgery. Repertoires from thymus and blood appeared to show biased V and J gene usage. There were highly overlapping thymic repertoires among unrelated individuals, as related research reported.

This sequence was found in a boy under two years old with a congenital heart defect. The chain links TRBV7-8 to TRBJ2-5, with D hard to call. Sequencing input: thymocytes. The CDR3 here is CASSLKSRFRQETQYF. In nucleotides, the CDR3 is TGTGCCAGCAGCTTAAAATCTCGGTTCCGCCAAGAGACCCAGTACTTC.